These 21 T cell receptor beta chains were sequenced from one sample in a study of CD8+CD57+ T cells in acquired aplastic anemia. Genomic DNA, serving as template, underwent TCR beta VDJ and CDR3 profiling. TCRdb called the reads again in MiXCR, with one record for every CDR3 protein. Of approximately 150,000 distinct CDR3 sequences detected, about two thirds appear once; the ten largest clones hold around 45%. Selection for sequencing was limited to patients who had shown CD8+CD57+ cell expansion by flow cytometry. Sequenced material: sorted CD4+, CD8+, or CD8+CD57+ T cells (not recorded which) from PBMCs. These receptors were collected from a human donor with aplastic anemia.

The V and J genes are TRBV7-9 and TRBJ1-2; no definite D call. The CDR3 is 12 residues long. Germline CDR1 SEHNR, CDR2 FQNEAQ (reference sequence). V was clipped by 7 bases and J by 8 bases, with 14 bases between them. The CDR3 sequence: CASTSNPQGYTF. The CDR3 DNA is TGTGCCAGCACCTCGAATCCCCAAGGCTACACCTTC.

The gene calls are TRBV20-1 and TRBJ2-5; perhaps D is TRBD1 or TRBD2 (6 bases each). With 6 bases removed from V and 5 bases from J, the gap between germline ends came to 19 bases. CDR1 is DFQATT and CDR2 is SNEGSKA in the germline V gene (reference sequence). This CDR3 region has 14 residues. The CDR3 is CSARPGAVLETQYF. The DNA of the CDR3 is TGCAGTGCGAGACCGGGGGCGGTTTTGGAGACCCAGTACTTC.

This clonotype appeared a few times. The junction does not match germline at one end; this may be a read error. V gene TRBV7-2 combines with J gene TRBJ2-5; 9 bases match TRBD2. The CDR3 consists of 16 residues. Germline lookup yields CDR1 SGHTA and CDR2 FQGNSA. CDR3 residues: CASSLGAGGGVETQHF. The CDR3 DNA follows: TGTGCCAGCAGCTTAGGTGCGGGCGGGGGGGTAGAGACCCAGCACTTC.

The chain carries TRBV6-5 and TRBJ2-6; D remains unclear. This CDR3 spans 14 amino acids. Germline V gene lookup returns CDR1 MNHEY and CDR2 SVGAGI. The germline V and J ends were trimmed by 6 bases and 0 bases, with 6 bases remaining between them. The CDR3 reads CASRSGSGANVLTF. The CDR3 DNA reads TGTGCCAGCAGGTCAGGCTCTGGGGCCAACGTCCTGACTTTC.

This clonotype appeared a few times. This sequence joins TRBV14 and TRBJ2-7; the D is unclear. Looked up from germline, CDR1 is SGHDN and CDR2 is FVKESK. The CDR3 spans 13 residues. The V and J ends lost 4 bases and 4 bases respectively, with 11 bases between them. The CDR3 bases are TGTGCCAGCAGCCCACCACACGGATACGAGCAGTACTTC. Translating gives CASSPPHGYEQYF.

V is TRBV19 and J is TRBJ2-5; TRBD1 is a possible D gene (5 bases). The J call may be wrong; the DNA end is better matched by TRBJ2-7. The CDR3 is 14 residues long. Per the germline V gene, CDR1 is LNHDA and CDR2 is SQIVND (reference sequence). The CDR3 nucleotides are TGTGCCAGTAGAAGGGGCAGGAGTTCGGACGAGCAGTACTTC. Its translation is CASRRGRSSDEQYF.

The chain couples TRBV19 to TRBJ1-5; D is ambiguous. The germline V and J ends were trimmed by 4 bases and 6 bases, with 10 bases remaining between them. There are 13 residues in the CDR3. Germline CDR1 reads LNHDA; CDR2 reads SQIVND (reference sequence). Written as DNA, the CDR3 is TGTGCCAGTAGTACCGGTGTTGGTCAGCCCCAGCATTTT. Translated, it gives CASSTGVGQPQHF.

With regard to this clonotype: This likely comes from a read error, as the CDR3 has no conserved phenylalanine or tryptophan at its end. V gene TRBV5-1 combines with J gene TRBJ1-1; D remains ambiguous. CDR3 size: 15 residues. V was shortened by 0 bases and J by 0 bases, with 9 bases between the two germline ends. The germline CDR1 and CDR2 sequences are SGHRS and YFSETQ. CDR3 region: CASSLADPMNTEAFL. CDR3 nucleotides: TGCGCCAGCAGCTTGGCCGACCCTATGAACACTGAAGCTTTCTTA.

The J gene is TRBJ2-7, the V gene TRBV4-1; D gene uncertain. Germline CDR1 and CDR2: MGHRA and YSYEKL. This CDR3 comprises 14 residues. V shed 1 base and J shed 5 bases, with 12 bases lying between them. The CDR3 sequence: CASSQASPVDEQYF. CDR3 DNA: TGCGCCAGCAGCCAAGCTTCACCCGTGGACGAGCAGTACTTC.

The chain links TRBV20-1 to TRBJ2-7, with no clear D. V was pared by 7 bases and J by 3 bases, with 10 bases between. This CDR3 has 11 residues. Germline V gene lookup returns CDR1 DFQATT and CDR2 SNEGSKA (reference sequence). CDR3 residues: CSVRIDYEQYF. Here the CDR3 DNA reads TGCAGTGTTAGGATAGACTACGAGCAGTACTTC.

The gene calls are TRBV7-9 and TRBJ1-5; D gene ambiguous. This CDR3 comprises 14 residues. Germline V gives CDR1 SEHNR, CDR2 FQNEAQ (reference sequence). V dropped 5 bases and J dropped 0 bases, with 8 bases sitting between them. The CDR3 region is CASSHTNSNQPQHF. Here the CDR3 DNA reads TGTGCCAGCAGCCACACGAATAGCAATCAGCCCCAGCATTTT.

A few counts support this clonotype. The chain joins TRBV6-4 to TRBJ2-1; D may be TRBD1 (6 bases). Looked up from germline, CDR1 is MRHNA and CDR2 is SNTAGT. The CDR3 consists of 15 residues. The V and J ends lost 6 bases and 4 bases respectively, with 16 bases between them. The CDR3 protein is CASSPKGDHYNEQFF. The DNA of the CDR3 is TGTGCCAGCAGCCCTAAGGGGGACCATTACAATGAGCAGTTCTTC.

In the case of this clonotype: The junction departs from germline at one end; a sequencing error may be responsible. This chain uses TRBV6-4 with TRBJ2-2; TRBD2 might be the D (5 bases). Germline loops: CDR1 MRHNA, CDR2 SNTAGT. This CDR3 has 15 amino acids. The CDR3 region has the DNA TGTGCCAGCAGTGTAGGACTTCTAGACACCGGGGAGCTGTTTTTC. Amino acid sequence: CASSVGLLDTGELFF.

The chain links TRBV19 to TRBJ1-4; D is undetermined. The CDR3 is 14 amino acids. V was clipped by 6 bases and J by 8 bases, with 16 bases between them. Germline CDR1 reads LNHDA; CDR2 reads SQIVND (reference sequence). This CDR3 is CASRAPGMSEKLFF. DNA for the CDR3: TGTGCCAGTAGAGCGCCGGGTATGTCGGAAAAACTGTTTTTT.

The chain joins TRBV19 to TRBJ1-5; TRBD1 might be the D (5 bases). Trimming shortened V by 2 bases and J by 5 bases, and 10 bases separated the two germline ends. Germline CDR1 LNHDA, CDR2 SQIVND (reference sequence). CDR3 size: 14 residues. The DNA of the CDR3 is TGTGCCAGTAGTATACGGGGGGACGATCAGCCCCAGCATTTT. Amino acid sequence: CASSIRGDDQPQHF.

The V gene is TRBV7-2, the J gene TRBJ2-7; the match to TRBD2 covers 7 bases. This CDR3 spans 15 amino acids. Germline V gives CDR1 SGHTA, CDR2 FQGNSA. V dropped 1 base and J dropped 3; count of bases not matched to a gene: 6. The CDR3 region is CASSLDLGRGYEQYF. CDR3 DNA sequence: TGTGCCAGCAGCTTAGATTTGGGGAGGGGCTACGAGCAGTACTTC.

This clonotype was seen a few times. The chain is built from TRBV20-1 and TRBJ2-7, with 8 bases lining up with TRBD1. Looked up from germline, CDR1 is DFQATT and CDR2 is SNEGSKA (reference sequence). This CDR3 spans 14 amino acids. The ends lost 1 base at V and 1 base at J; junction bases unmatched: 3. The chain's CDR3 is CSARARTGSYEQYF. The DNA for the CDR3 is TGCAGTGCTAGAGCGAGGACAGGGTCCTACGAGCAGTACTTC.

This clonotype was seen a single time. The V and J genes are TRBV6-6 and TRBJ1-6; the match to TRBD1 covers 9 bases. The germline V gene encodes CDR1 MNHNY and CDR2 SVGAGI (reference sequence). The CDR3 runs to 15 residues. V was pared by 5 bases and J by 5 bases, with 4 bases of the junction left unmatched. In nucleotides, the CDR3 is TGTGCCAGCAGTAGACAGGGGGATCATAATTCACCCCTCCACTTT. It encodes CASSRQGDHNSPLHF.

This rearrangement joins TRBV2 to TRBJ2-7, with TRBD1 matching over 10 bases. CDR1 SNHLY and CDR2 FYNNEI come from the germline V gene. CDR3 length equals 13 residues. Germline trimming cut 6 bases from V and 6 bases from J; bases unmatched to any gene: 5. In DNA, the CDR3 is TGTGCCAGCAGCTATGACAGGGGGCTCGAGCAGTACTTC. This encodes CASSYDRGLEQYF.

This clonotype was recorded only once. The chain combines TRBV7-8 with TRBJ1-2; D gene ambiguous. There are 12 residues in the CDR3. The V end was cut by 1 base, the J end by 6 bases, with 6 bases between. In germline, CDR1 is SGHVS, CDR2 FQNEAQ. CDR3 in DNA: TGTGCCAGCAGCTTAGAGTACGATGGCTACACCTTC. It encodes CASSLEYDGYTF.

This chain connects TRBV7-9 to TRBJ2-5; TRBD2 might be the D (5 bases). The V end was cut by 5 bases, the J end by 8 bases, with 9 bases between. Germline lookup yields CDR1 SEHNR and CDR2 FQNEAQ (reference sequence). The CDR3 contains 11 residues. CDR3 in DNA: TGTGCCAGCAGCGATCGGGGTACCCAGTACTTC. Translation: CASSDRGTQYF.